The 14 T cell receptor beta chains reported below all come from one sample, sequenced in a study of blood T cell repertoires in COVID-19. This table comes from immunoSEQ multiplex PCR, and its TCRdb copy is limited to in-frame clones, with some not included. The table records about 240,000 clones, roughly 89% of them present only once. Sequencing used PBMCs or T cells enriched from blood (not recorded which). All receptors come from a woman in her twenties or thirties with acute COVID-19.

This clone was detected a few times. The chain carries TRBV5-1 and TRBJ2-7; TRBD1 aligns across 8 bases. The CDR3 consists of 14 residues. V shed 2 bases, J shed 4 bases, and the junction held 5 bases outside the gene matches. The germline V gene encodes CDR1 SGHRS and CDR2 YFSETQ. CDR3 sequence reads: CASSFVGQGYEQYF. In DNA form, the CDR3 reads TGCGCCAGCAGCTTCGTAGGACAGGGATACGAGCAGTACTTC.

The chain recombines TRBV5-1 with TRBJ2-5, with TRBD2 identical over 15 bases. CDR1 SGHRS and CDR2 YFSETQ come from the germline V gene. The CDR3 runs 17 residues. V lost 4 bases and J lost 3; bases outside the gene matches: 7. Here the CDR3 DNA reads TGCGCCAGCAGCCGACGGGGACTAGCGGGGGGTGAAGAGACCCAGTACTTC. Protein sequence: CASSRRGLAGGEETQYF.

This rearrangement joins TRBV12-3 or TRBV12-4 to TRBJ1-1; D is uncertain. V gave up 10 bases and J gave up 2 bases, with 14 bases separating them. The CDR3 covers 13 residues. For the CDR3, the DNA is TGTGCCACACATCCTAGGAGTAACACTGAAGCTTTCTTT. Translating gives CATHPRSNTEAFF.

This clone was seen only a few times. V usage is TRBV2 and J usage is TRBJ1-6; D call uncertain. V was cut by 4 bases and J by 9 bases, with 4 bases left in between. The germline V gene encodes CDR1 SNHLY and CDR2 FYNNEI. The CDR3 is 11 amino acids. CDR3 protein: CASSAGSPLHF. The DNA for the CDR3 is TGTGCCAGCAGTGCAGGTTCACCCCTCCACTTT.

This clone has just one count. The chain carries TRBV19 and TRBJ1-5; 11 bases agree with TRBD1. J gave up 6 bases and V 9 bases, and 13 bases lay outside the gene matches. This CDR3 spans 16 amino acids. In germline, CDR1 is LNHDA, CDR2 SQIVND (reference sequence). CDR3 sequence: CASFQPGQGAIQPQHF. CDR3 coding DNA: TGTGCCAGCTTCCAGCCCGGACAGGGGGCAATTCAGCCCCAGCATTTT.

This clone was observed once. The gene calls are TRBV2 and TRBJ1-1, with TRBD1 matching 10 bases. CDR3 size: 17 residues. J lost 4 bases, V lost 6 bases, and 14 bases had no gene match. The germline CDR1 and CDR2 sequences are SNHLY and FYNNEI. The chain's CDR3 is CASSATGGFLKGTEAFF. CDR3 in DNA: TGTGCCAGCAGCGCGACAGGGGGCTTTCTTAAAGGCACTGAAGCTTTCTTT.

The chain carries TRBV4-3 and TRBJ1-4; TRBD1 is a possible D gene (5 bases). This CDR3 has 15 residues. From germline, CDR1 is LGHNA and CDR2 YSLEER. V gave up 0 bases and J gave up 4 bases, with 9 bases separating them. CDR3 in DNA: TGCGCCAGCAGCCAAGAGGGACTGAATAATGAAAAACTGTTTTTT. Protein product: CASSQEGLNNEKLFF.

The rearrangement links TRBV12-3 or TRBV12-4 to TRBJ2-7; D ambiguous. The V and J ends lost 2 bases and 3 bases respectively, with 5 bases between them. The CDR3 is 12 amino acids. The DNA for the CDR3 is TGTGCCAGCAGTTTAAGCCACTACGAGCAGTACTTC. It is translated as CASSLSHYEQYF.

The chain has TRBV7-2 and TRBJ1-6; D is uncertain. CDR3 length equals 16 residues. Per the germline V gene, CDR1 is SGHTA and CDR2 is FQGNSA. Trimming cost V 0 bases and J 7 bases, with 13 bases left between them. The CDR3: CASSLAGLGRNSPLHF. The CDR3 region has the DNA TGTGCCAGCAGCTTAGCAGGCCTGGGGAGGAATTCACCCCTCCACTTT.

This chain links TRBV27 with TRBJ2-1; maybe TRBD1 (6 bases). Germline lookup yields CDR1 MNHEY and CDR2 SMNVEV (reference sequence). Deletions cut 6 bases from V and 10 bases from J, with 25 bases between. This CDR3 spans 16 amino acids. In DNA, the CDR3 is TGTGCCAGCAGCTTACCTGAACACAGGGACCCCGAGGAGCAGTTCTTC. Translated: CASSLPEHRDPEEQFF.

CDR3 sequence (DNA): TGTGCCAGCAGTTATCCGAATTCACCCCTCCACTTT. Translation: CASSYPNSPLHF. The chain has TRBV6-2 or TRBV6-3 and TRBJ1-6; D is unclear. The germline V gene encodes CDR1 MNHEY and CDR2 SVGEGT. The CDR3 has 12 residues. V dropped 3 bases and J dropped 7 bases, with 4 bases sitting between them.

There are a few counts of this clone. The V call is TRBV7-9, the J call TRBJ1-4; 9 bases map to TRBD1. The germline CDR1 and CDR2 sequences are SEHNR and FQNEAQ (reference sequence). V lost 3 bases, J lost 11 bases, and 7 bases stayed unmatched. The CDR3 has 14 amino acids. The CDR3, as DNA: TGTGCCAGCAGCTTCACAGGGGGCTCCGGCAAACTGTTTTTT. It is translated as CASSFTGGSGKLFF. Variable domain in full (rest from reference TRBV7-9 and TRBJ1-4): DTGVSQNPRHKITKRGQNVTFRCDPISEHNRLYWYRQTLGQGPEFLTYFQNEAQLEKSRLLSDRFSAERPKGSFSTLEIQRTEQGDSAMYLCASSFTGGSGKLFFGSGTQLSVL.

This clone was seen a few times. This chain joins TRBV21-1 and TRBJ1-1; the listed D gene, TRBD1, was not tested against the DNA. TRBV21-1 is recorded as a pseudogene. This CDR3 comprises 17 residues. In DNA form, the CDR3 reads TGTGCCAGCAGCAAAGGGGTAAAAAACAGGGTGGGCCCTGAAGCTTTCTTT. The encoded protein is CASSKGVKNRVGPEAFF.

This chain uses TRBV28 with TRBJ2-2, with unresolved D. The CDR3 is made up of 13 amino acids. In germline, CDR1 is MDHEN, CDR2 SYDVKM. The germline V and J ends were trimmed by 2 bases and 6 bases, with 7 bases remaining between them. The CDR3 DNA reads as TGTGCCAGCAGTTTAGTGGCGGCCGGGGAGCTGTTTTTT. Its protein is CASSLVAAGELFF.